This T cell receptor beta chain was recovered during a study of cytomegalovirus exposure and HLA in healthy donors. This PCR relied on a set of 60 Vbeta primers and 13 Jbeta primers. The repertoire was sequenced with immunoSEQ multiplex PCR; TCRdb's copy has only in-frame clones and lacks some. The table records some 100,000 clones, roughly 74% of them present only once. The study, taken as a whole, reports: Common viral pathogens seemed, in a later analysis, to connect with several of the most significant clusters. About 87% or about 30% of the time was how often most TCR beta V segments were productive, according to an earlier analysis. Some V segments (TRBV6-2 and TRBV6-3 among them) were excluded as indistinguishable.

Looked up from germline, CDR1 is MNHNS and CDR2 is SASEGT. The CDR3 spans 15 residues. Unmatched junction bases numbered 4, after V lost 4 bases and J lost 4 bases. Worth noting for this clone: Its antigen is currently unknown.

Material: PBMCs. The receptor was derived from a woman aged 18-35 years in good health and CMV-seropositive. The V gene is TRBV6-1, the J gene TRBJ2-3; 11 bases align to TRBD2. The CDR3 region has the DNA TGTGCCAGCAGTGTACTAGCGGGAGTTTCAGATACGCAGTATTTT. It yields the protein CASSVLAGVSDTQYF.